Listed below are T cell receptor beta chains from one sample, sequenced in a study of response to subunit inactivated influenza vaccine. TCRdb reprocessed the RT-PCR reads via MiXCR and lists one record per CDR3 protein. The sample records approximately 230,000 distinct CDR3 sequences, less than 15% being singletons. The material was non-naive T cells sorted from PBMCs, obtained approximately 15 days before vaccination. Receptors were obtained from a man aged 45-60 years who received an inactivated influenza vaccine. The CDR3 runs from the conserved cysteine through the conserved F or W. The D gene is left open where the match is weak. Clone size, where shown, is once, few, many, or a class for clones that have expanded.

J gene	V gene	D gene	clone size	CDR3 protein	CDR3 DNA
TRBJ1-1	TRBV7-8	NA	few	CASSLVERMNTEAFF	TGTGCCAGCAGCTTAGTAGAGAGAATGAACACTGAAGCTTTCTTT
TRBJ2-6	TRBV9	NA	NA	CASSVGSIQTSGANVLTF	TGTGCCAGCAGCGTAGGTTCCATACAGACCTCTGGGGCCAACGTCCTGACTTTC
TRBJ1-2	TRBV4-2	NA	NA	CASSQDPQGFTNYGYTF	TGTGCCAGCAGCCAAGACCCGCAGGGCTTTACTAACTATGGCTACACCTTC
TRBJ1-1	TRBV10-3	NA	few	CAISGPYPTEAFF	TGTGCCATCAGCGGGCCCTATCCCACTGAAGCTTTCTTT
TRBJ2-1	TRBV20-1	TRBD2	NA	CSAQGLAGDNEQFF	TGCAGTGCGCAGGGACTAGCGGGAGACAATGAGCAGTTCTTC
TRBJ2-1	TRBV6-2/TRBV6-3	TRBD2	many	CASSYGTSGGLGEQFF	TGTGCCAGCAGTTACGGGACTAGCGGGGGTTTAGGCGAGCAGTTCTTC
TRBJ2-2	TRBV12-3/TRBV12-4	NA	NA	CASSLEGALAGELFF	TGTGCCAGCAGTTTGGAGGGGGCGCTGGCCGGGGAGCTGTTTTTT
TRBJ2-6	TRBV5-1	NA	many	CASSLEGSGANVLTF	TGTGCCAGCAGCTTAGAGGGCTCTGGGGCCAACGTCCTGACTTTC
TRBJ2-1	TRBV6-2/TRBV6-3	NA	many	CASTTLAYNEQFF	TGTGCCTCTACCACGCTAGCGTACAATGAGCAGTTCTTC
TRBJ1-2	TRBV28	NA	NA	CASSSAGGNLYGYTF	TGTGCCAGCAGTTCCGCGGGGGGTAACCTCTATGGCTACACCTTC
TRBJ2-6	TRBV27	NA	NA	CASSLENSNSGANVLTF	TGTGCCAGCAGTTTAGAAAACAGCAACTCTGGGGCCAACGTCCTGACTTTC
TRBJ2-2	TRBV3-1	NA	NA	CASSQARRTGELFF	TGTGCCAGCAGCCAAGCGAGACGGACCGGGGAGCTGTTTTTT
TRBJ1-2	TRBV10-3	TRBD1	many	CATGVDGTGYNYGYTF	TGTGCCACCGGCGTTGACGGGACAGGGTATAACTATGGCTACACCTTC
TRBJ2-7	TRBV7-9	NA	many	CASSLTRFEQYF	TGTGCCAGCAGCTTAACACGGTTCGAGCAGTACTTC
TRBJ2-3	TRBV4-2	TRBD1	NA	CASSQADRGRSTDTQYF	TGTGCCAGCAGCCAAGCGGACAGGGGGCGAAGCACAGATACGCAGTATTTT
TRBJ2-7	TRBV6-1	NA	NA	CAGRGTYEQYF	TGTGCCGGGCGCGGGACGTACGAGCAGTACTTC
TRBJ2-2	TRBV5-1	NA	NA	CASSSNVHTGGLFF	TGCGCCAGCAGTTCGAACGTTCACACCGGGGGGCTGTTTTTT
TRBJ2-7	TRBV5-6	NA	NA	CASSITGVEPEQYF	TGTGCCAGCAGCATTACCGGGGTAGAACCTGAGCAGTACTTC
TRBJ2-5	TRBV12-3/TRBV12-4	NA	NA	CASSFGGTQYF	TGTGCCAGCAGTTTCGGAGGGACCCAGTACTTC
TRBJ1-4	TRBV20-1	TRBD1	many	CSATDRGYATNEKLFF	TGCAGTGCTACCGACAGGGGATACGCAACTAATGAAAAACTGTTTTTT
TRBJ2-1	TRBV24-1	TRBD2	many	CATSGIGSGSLYNEQFF	TGTGCCACCAGTGGAATCGGTAGCGGGAGTTTGTACAATGAGCAGTTCTTC
TRBJ1-1	TRBV7-2	NA	NA	CASSLAFRATEAFF	TGTGCCAGCAGCTTAGCGTTCAGGGCCACTGAAGCTTTCTTT
TRBJ1-2	TRBV7-9	TRBD1	medium-sized	CASSLFYPGQGRGYTF	TGTGCCAGCAGCTTATTCTATCCTGGACAGGGTCGAGGCTACACCTTC
TRBJ2-2	TRBV25-1	TRBD2	NA	CASSPGSGRVTGELSF	TGTGCCAGCAGCCCGGGGAGCGGGAGGGTCACCGGGGAGCTGTCTTTT
TRBJ2-7	TRBV2	TRBD2	NA	CASGFVTSLGDEQYF	TGTGCCAGCGGTTTTGTGACTAGCCTTGGGGACGAGCAGTACTTC
TRBJ2-1	TRBV4-2	TRBD2	NA	CASSAWAGGASYNEQFF	TGTGCCAGCAGTGCATGGGCGGGGGGAGCCTCCTACAATGAGCAGTTCTTC
TRBJ2-7	TRBV20-1	TRBD1	many	CSARTGGYEQYF	TGCAGTGCTAGGACAGGGGGCTACGAGCAGTACTTC
TRBJ2-4	TRBV5-1	TRBD1	few	CASSSDRAKNIQYF	TGCGCCAGCAGCTCGGACAGGGCCAAAAACATTCAGTACTTC
TRBJ2-5	TRBV29-1	TRBD1	NA	CSVDSTGGGETQYF	TGCAGCGTTGACTCGACAGGGGGCGGAGAGACCCAGTACTTC
TRBJ2-5	TRBV6-1	NA	few	CASISGGNQETQYF	TGTGCCAGCATTTCCGGGGGCAACCAAGAGACCCAGTACTTC
TRBJ2-3	TRBV7-2	TRBD2	many	CASSRLTSGYTDTQYF	TGTGCCAGCAGCCGCCTAACTAGCGGATACACAGATACGCAGTATTTT